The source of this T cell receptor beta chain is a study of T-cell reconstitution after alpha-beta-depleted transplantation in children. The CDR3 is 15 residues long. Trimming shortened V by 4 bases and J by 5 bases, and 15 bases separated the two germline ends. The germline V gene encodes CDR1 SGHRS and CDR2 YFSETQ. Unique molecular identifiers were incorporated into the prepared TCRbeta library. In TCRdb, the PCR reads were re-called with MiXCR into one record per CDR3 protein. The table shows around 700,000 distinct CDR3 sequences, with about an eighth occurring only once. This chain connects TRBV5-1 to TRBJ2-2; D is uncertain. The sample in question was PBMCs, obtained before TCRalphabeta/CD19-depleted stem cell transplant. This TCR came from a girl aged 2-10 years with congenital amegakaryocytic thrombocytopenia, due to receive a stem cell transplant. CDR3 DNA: TGCGCCAGCAGCCCCCCCTGCACCGGGACCGGGGAGCTGTTTTTT. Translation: CASSPPCTGTGELFF.